These 15 T cell receptor delta chains share one sample of origin, sequenced in a study of gamma-delta T cells after stem cell transplantation. TCRdb repeated clone calling on the RT-PCR reads with CATT. The sample holds 1,500 to 1,600 delta-chain clones, around 6% seen once. The sequenced material came from gamma-delta T cells. The receptors were gathered from a human donor. It is not recorded whose cells these are; they may come from a transplant donor.

Worth noting for this clone: TCRdb records a much larger clone's protein for this DNA, with a difference at residue 16 that likely arises from a read error; the protein given is the translation of the DNA. The CDR3 DNA sequence: TGTGCCTGTGTCCCACTAATCTCTTCACTCCCGTCACTGGGGGATATAGACACCGATAAACTCATCTTT. Its protein product is CACVPLISSLPSLGDIDTDKLIF. This sequence joins TRDV2 and TRDJ1; 11 bases fit TRDD3. From germline, CDR1 is GEAIGNYY and CDR2 EKD. The CDR3 runs to 23 residues. Germline trimming cut 5 bases from V and 0 bases from J; bases unmatched to any gene: 28.

Note on this clone: A far larger clone is only one base removed, so a read error is likely. The rearrangement links TRDV1 to TRDJ1, with 7 bases that match TRDD2. The CDR3 runs 20 residues. From germline, CDR1 is TSWWSYY and CDR2 QGS. The V and J ends lost 4 bases and 3 bases, in that order; junction bases with no gene match: 23. The CDR3 DNA follows: TGTGCTCTTGGGGGCCTTTCCCTTCCCCCCTTCCTCGAGTACGCCGATAAACTCATCTTT. Its translation: CALGGLSLPPFLEYADKLIF.

Points on this clone: This probably arose from a read error, given a far larger clone one base away. This chain uses TRDV2 with TRDJ3; 11 nucleotides align to TRDD3. CDR1 GEAIGNYY and CDR2 EKD come from the germline V gene. The CDR3 is made up of 22 amino acids. The trim removed 4 bases at V and 2 bases at J, leaving 18 bases unmatched. In DNA, the CDR3 is TGTGCCTGTGATACACCAGGTGGGGGATACGCGATGAGGCCCTGGGACACCCGACAGATGTTTTTC. Protein sequence: CACDTPGGGYAMRPWDTRQMFF.

To note about this clone: TCRdb's entry gives the protein of a much larger clone, which mismatches this DNA's translation at residue 17, likely from a read error; the protein reported here is translated from the DNA. V gene TRDV2 combines with J gene TRDJ1, with a tentative D call TRDD3 (6 bases). The CDR3 covers 19 residues. CDR1 is GEAIGNYY, CDR2 EKD, per germline. The CDR3 DNA is TGTGCCTGTGACGATCTTAGGCGGGGGAACCTCTCTCACACCGATAAACCCATCTTT. Encoded protein: CACDDLRRGNLSHTDKPIF.

This clone was picked up a small number of times. A far larger clone is only one base removed, so a read error is likely. The genes are TRDV2 and TRDJ3; D gene uncertain. Per germline, CDR1 GEAIGNYY and CDR2 EKD. The CDR3 sequence is 22 residues long. V gave up 3 bases and J gave up 1 base, with 27 bases separating them. The CDR3 loop reads CACDVTEGGYEESSWDTRQMFF. The CDR3 DNA follows: TGTGCCTGTGACGTTACTGAGGGAGGTTATGAGGAATCATCCTGGGACACCCGACAGATGTTTTTC.

Relative to its sample, this clone is medium-sized. A far larger clone differs by one base, so this is likely a read error. The same CDR3 also results from other DNA sequences found in this sample. The chain employs TRDV2 and TRDJ1; D is ambiguous. Trimming removed 1 base from V and 4 bases from J, with 18 bases in between. CDR1 is GEAIGNYY and CDR2 is EKD in the germline V gene. The CDR3 runs 16 residues. CDR3 in amino acids: CACDTVEDQTDDKLIF. Here the CDR3 DNA reads TGTGCCTGTGACACTGTTGAAGATCAAACGGACGATAAACTCATCTTT.

This clone showed up just a few times. TCRdb's listed protein matches a much larger clone and diverges from this DNA's translation at residue 15, likely through a read error; the protein shown comes from the DNA. This rearrangement joins TRDV1 to TRDJ1, with TRDD3 as a possible D gene (5 bases). In germline, CDR1 is TSWWSYY, CDR2 QGS. CDR3 length: 18 residues. In DNA form, the CDR3 reads TGTGCTCTTGGGGACAGTACCAAGGGCGGGGAGTACACCGATAACCTCATCTTT. Residues: CALGDSTKGGEYTDNLIF.

In its sample, this clone was seen a few times. One base separates it from a far larger clone, so it is likely a read error. J is TRDJ1 and V is TRDV2; D may be TRDD2 or TRDD3 (9 bases each). Per germline, CDR1 GEAIGNYY and CDR2 EKD. The CDR3 runs to 21 residues. The CDR3 spells CACDLLPTEATGGQYTDKPIF. The DNA of the CDR3 is TGTGCCTGTGACCTCCTTCCTACCGAGGCTACTGGGGGACAATACACCGATAAACCCATCTTT.

Concerning this clone itself: A far larger clone is a single base away, which makes a read error likely. Other DNA sequences from this sample encode an identical CDR3 as well. J is TRDJ1 and V is TRDV1; D may be TRDD3 (5 bases). The CDR3 has 20 amino acids. Looked up from germline, CDR1 is TSWWSYY and CDR2 is QGS. DNA of the CDR3: TGTGCCCTTGGGGAACCAGGCTTTTCCCCTTACTTGGCTTACACCGATAAACTCATCTTT. Protein: CALGEPGFSPYLAYTDKLIF.

This clone was seen a handful of times. TCRdb pairs this DNA with a much larger clone's protein that differs at residue 3, likely a read error; the protein shown was translated from the DNA. Here the CDR3 reads CAYDALSGTDKLIF. The CDR3 region has the DNA TGTGCCTATGACGCTCTCTCGGGCACCGATAAACTCATCTTT. The rearrangement joins TRDV2 to TRDJ1; D is unresolved. The germline gives CDR1 GEAIGNYY, CDR2 EKD. The CDR3 extends over 14 amino acids.

This clone came up a few times. A far larger clone is one nucleotide away, so this likely arose from a read error. The chain is built from TRDV2 and TRDJ1; no definite D call. The length of the CDR3 is 13 residues. The V gene lost 1 base and the J gene lost 2 bases, with 7 bases spanning the gap. Germline CDR1 GEAIGNYY, CDR2 EKD. CDR3 sequence: CACDTLTTDKLIF. In DNA form, the CDR3 reads TGTGCCTGTGACACTCTAACTACCGATAAACTCATCTTT.

This clone is judged medium-sized. One base separates it from a far larger clone, so it is likely a read error. The chain links TRDV2 to TRDJ1, with TRDD3 identical over 9 bases. The ends lost 4 bases at V and 5 bases at J; junction bases unmatched: 7. Germline V lookup: CDR1 GEAIGNYY, CDR2 EKD. CDR3 length: 14 residues. The CDR3 bases are TGTGCCTGTGAATCCCTGGGGGATTCTGATAAACTCATCTTT. Translation gives CACESLGDSDKLIF.

As for this clone: For this DNA, TCRdb reports the protein of a much larger clone, which diverges at residue 17, most likely from a read error; the protein presented here is translated directly from the DNA. The sample contains more than one DNA sequence encoding this CDR3. This chain uses TRDV2 with TRDJ3, with a weak D call TRDD3 (5 bases). The germline V gene has CDR1 GEAIGNYY and CDR2 EKD. The CDR3 totals 19 residues. In DNA form, the CDR3 reads TGTGCCTGTGACACAGCCGGGGGTCGATCCTCCTGGGACACCCGACAGGTGTTTTTC. It encodes CACDTAGGRSSWDTRQVFF.

The table lists this clone with a few counts. Other DNA sequences from this sample encode an identical CDR3 as well. J is TRDJ1 and V is TRDV2, with 8 bases lining up with TRDD3. V was pared by 0 bases and J by 0 bases, with 14 bases of the junction left unmatched. The CDR3 is made up of 19 amino acids. CDR1 and CDR2 (germline): GEAIGNYY, EKD. This chain's CDR3 is CACDTVQSGGNWDTDKLIF. The CDR3 DNA reads TGTGCCTGTGACACCGTTCAATCTGGGGGAAACTGGGACACCGATAAACTCATCTTT.

In its sample, this clone was seen a few times. This is likely an artifact of a read error, given a far larger clone one base away. The sample holds other DNA sequences that translate to the same CDR3. The CDR3 here is CALGEPSGGTWDTRQMFF. The CDR3 nucleotides are TGTGCTCTTGGGGAACCGAGTGGGGGGACCTGGGACACTCGACAGATGTTTTTC. J is TRDJ3 and V is TRDV1; perhaps TRDD3 as D (6 bases). Germline CDR1 reads TSWWSYY; CDR2 reads QGS. The length of the CDR3 is 18 residues.